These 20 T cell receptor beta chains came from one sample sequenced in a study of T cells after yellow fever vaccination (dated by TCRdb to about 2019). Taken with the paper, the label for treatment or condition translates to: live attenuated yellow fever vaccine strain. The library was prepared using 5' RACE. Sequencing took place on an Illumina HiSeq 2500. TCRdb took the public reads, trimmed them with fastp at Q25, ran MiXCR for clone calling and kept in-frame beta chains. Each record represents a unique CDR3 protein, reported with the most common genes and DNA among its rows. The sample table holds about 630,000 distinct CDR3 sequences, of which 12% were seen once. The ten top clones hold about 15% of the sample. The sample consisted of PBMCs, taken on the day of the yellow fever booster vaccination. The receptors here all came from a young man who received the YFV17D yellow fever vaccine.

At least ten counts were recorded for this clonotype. The CDR3 spells CASSYRRTGGSYEQYF. In DNA, the CDR3 is TGTGCCAGCAGTTATCGGCGGACAGGGGGTTCCTACGAGCAGTACTTC. This chain links TRBV6-5 with TRBJ2-7; 10 bases line up with TRBD1. Germline trimming cut 3 bases from V and 1 base from J; bases unmatched to any gene: 6. Germline V lookup: CDR1 MNHEY, CDR2 SVGAGI. The CDR3 contains 16 residues.

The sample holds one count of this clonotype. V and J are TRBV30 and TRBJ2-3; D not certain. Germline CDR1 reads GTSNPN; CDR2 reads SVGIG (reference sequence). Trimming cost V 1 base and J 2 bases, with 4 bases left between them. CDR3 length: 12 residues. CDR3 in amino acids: CAWSGITDTQYF. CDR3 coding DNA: TGTGCCTGGAGTGGGATCACAGATACGCAGTATTTT.

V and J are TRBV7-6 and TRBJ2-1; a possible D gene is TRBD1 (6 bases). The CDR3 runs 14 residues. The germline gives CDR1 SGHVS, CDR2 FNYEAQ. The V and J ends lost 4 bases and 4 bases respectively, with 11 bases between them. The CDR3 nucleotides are TGTGCCAGCAGCTCGCATACAGGGTACAATGAGCAGTTCTTC. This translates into CASSSHTGYNEQFF.

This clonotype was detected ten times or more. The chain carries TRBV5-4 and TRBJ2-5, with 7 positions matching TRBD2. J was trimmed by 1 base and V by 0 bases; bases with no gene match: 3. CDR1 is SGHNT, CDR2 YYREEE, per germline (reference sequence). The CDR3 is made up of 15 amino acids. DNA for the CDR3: TGTGCCAGCAGCTTGGGCGGGAGACCCCAAGAGACCCAGTACTTC. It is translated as CASSLGGRPQETQYF.

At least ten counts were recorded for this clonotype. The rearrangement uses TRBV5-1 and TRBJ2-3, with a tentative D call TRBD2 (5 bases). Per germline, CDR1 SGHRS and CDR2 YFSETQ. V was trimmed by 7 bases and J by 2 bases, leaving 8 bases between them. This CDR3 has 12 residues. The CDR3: CASEGNTDTQYF. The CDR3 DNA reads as TGCGCCAGCGAGGGCAACACAGATACGCAGTATTTT.

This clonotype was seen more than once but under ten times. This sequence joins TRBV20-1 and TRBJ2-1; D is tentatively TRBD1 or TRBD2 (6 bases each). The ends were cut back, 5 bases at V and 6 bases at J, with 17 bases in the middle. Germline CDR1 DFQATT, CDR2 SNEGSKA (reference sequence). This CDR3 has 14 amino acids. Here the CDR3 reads CSALTPGGGNEQFF. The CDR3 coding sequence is TGCAGTGCTCTGACGCCCGGAGGGGGCAATGAGCAGTTCTTC.

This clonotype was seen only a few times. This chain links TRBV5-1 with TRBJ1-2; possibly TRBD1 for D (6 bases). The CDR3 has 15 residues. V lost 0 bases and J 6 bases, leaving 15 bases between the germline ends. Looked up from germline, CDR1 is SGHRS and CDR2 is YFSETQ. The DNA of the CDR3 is TGCGCCAGCAGCTTGGAGGCAGCCGGGGGCAATGGCTACACCTTC. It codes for CASSLEAAGGNGYTF.

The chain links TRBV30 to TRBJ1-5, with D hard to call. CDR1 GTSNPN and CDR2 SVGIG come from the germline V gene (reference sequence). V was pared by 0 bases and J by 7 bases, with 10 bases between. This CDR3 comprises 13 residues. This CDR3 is CAWSVTWGQPQHF. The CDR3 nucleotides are TGTGCCTGGAGTGTAACCTGGGGACAGCCCCAGCATTTT.

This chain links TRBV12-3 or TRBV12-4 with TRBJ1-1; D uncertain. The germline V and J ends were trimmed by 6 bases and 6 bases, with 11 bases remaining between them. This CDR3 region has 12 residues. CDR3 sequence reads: CASSTLFAEAFF. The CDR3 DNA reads TGTGCCAGCAGCACGCTGTTCGCTGAAGCTTTCTTT.

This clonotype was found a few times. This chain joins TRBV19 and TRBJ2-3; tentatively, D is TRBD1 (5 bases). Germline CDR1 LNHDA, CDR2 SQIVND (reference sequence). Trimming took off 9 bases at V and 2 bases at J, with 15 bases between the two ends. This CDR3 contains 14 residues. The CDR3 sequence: CASSGQGPTDTQYF. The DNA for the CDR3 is TGTGCCAGCTCGGGCCAGGGCCCCACAGATACGCAGTATTTT.

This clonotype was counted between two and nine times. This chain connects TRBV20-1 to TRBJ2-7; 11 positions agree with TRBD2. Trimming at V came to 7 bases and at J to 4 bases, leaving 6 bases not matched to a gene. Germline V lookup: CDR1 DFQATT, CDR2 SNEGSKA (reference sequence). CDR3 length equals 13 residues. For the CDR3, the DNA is TGCAGTGGGTCCGGGACTAGCGGTTACGAGCAGTACTTC. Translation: CSGSGTSGYEQYF.

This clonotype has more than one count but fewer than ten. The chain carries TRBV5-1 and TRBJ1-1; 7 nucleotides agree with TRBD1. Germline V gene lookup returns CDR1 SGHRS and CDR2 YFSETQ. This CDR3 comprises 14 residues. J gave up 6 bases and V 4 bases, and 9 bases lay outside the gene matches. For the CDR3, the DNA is TGCGCCAGCAGCATGGAGTGGGACAGCCCTGAAGCTTTCTTT. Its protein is CASSMEWDSPEAFF.

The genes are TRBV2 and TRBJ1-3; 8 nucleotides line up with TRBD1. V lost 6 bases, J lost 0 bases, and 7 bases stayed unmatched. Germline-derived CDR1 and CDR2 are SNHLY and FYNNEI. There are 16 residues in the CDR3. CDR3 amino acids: CASRLFDRGSGNTIYF. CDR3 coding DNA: TGTGCCAGCAGGCTATTTGACAGGGGCTCTGGAAACACCATATATTTT. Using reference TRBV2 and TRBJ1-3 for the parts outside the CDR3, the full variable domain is EPEVTQTPSHQVTQMGQEVILRCVPISNHLYFYWYRQILGQKVEFLVSFYNNEISEKSEIFDDQFSVERPDGSNFTLKIRSTKLEDSAMYFCASRLFDRGSGNTIYFGEGSWLTVV.

For the CDR3, the DNA is TGTGCCAGCGCCGTCGGGTCAGTAACCTACGAGCAGTACTTC. It translates to CASAVGSVTYEQYF. The chain has TRBV27 and TRBJ2-7; D not resolved. CDR1 and CDR2 from the germline V gene are MNHEY and SMNVEV (reference sequence). Trimming stripped 8 bases from V and 2 bases from J, with 16 bases between. This CDR3 comprises 14 residues.

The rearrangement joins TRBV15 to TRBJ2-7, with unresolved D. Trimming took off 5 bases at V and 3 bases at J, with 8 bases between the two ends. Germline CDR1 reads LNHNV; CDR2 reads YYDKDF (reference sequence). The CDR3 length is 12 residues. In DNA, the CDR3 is TGTGCCACCAGCGCCATGGGCTACGAGCAGTACTTC. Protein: CATSAMGYEQYF.

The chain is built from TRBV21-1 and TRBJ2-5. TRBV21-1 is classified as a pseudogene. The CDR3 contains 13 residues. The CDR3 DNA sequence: TGTGCCAGCAGCATCTTCCAGTGGGAGACCCAGTACTTC. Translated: CASSIFQWETQYF.

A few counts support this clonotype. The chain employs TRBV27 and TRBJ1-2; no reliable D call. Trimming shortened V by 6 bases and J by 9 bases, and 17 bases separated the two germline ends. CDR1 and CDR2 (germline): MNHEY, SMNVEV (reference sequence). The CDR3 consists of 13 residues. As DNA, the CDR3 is TGTGCCAGCAGGCCACCAGCTCTGGCGCGCTACACCTTC. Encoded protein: CASRPPALARYTF.

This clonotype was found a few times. The CDR3 sequence is CASSVGVAGVYEQYF. DNA for the CDR3: TGTGCCAGCAGCGTAGGGGTAGCGGGAGTCTACGAGCAGTACTTC. This chain uses TRBV9 with TRBJ2-7; 9 bases map to TRBD2. This CDR3 has 15 residues. V gave up 0 bases and J gave up 3 bases; unmatched junction bases: 4. Looked up from germline, CDR1 is SGDLS and CDR2 is YYNGEE.

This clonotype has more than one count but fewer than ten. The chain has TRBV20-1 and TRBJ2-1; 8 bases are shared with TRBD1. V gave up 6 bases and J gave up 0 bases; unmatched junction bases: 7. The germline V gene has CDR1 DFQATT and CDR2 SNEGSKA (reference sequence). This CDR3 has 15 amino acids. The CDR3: CSATQGASSYNEQFF. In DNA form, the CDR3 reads TGCAGTGCGACCCAGGGGGCAAGCTCCTACAATGAGCAGTTCTTC.

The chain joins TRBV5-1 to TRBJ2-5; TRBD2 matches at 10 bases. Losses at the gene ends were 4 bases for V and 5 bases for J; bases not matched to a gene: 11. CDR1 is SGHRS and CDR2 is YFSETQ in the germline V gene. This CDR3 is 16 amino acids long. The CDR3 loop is CASSDGLAVYRETQYF. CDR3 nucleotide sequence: TGCGCCAGCAGCGATGGACTAGCGGTGTATCGGGAGACCCAGTACTTC.